This paragraph reports one T cell receptor beta chain. The data originate from a study of blood T cell repertoires in COVID-19. Background on the study: The origin of the acute and convalescent COVID-19 samples was the United States, Italy and Spain. T cells, B-cell-depleted T cells, or PBMCs provided the cDNA or gDNA that served as material.

Trimming took off 8 bases at V and 3 bases at J, with 11 bases between the two ends. The CDR3 consists of 13 residues. Germline V gene data show CDR1 as LNHDA and CDR2 as SQIVND (reference sequence). Authors' data handling: Nucleated cell number was recorded as an estimate derived from reference gene primer amplification. Data came from immunoSEQ multiplex PCR; TCRdb stores just in-frame clones and leaves some out. That table supplies the V and J calls and clone size; D and trimming were determined from the DNA. The sample includes 95,000 to 100,000 clones, approximately 84% of them seen just once. This chain joins TRBV19 and TRBJ1-5, with D uncertain. The sequenced material came from peripheral blood. The receptor's source is a man aged 65-85 years with acute or convalescent COVID-19. The CDR3 is CASGGGFNQPQHF. CDR3 sequence (DNA): TGTGCCAGTGGAGGCGGGTTCAATCAGCCCCAGCATTTT.